Below are 32 T cell receptor beta chains sequenced from a single sample in a study of T cell responses to AZD1222 COVID-19 vaccine. TCRdb's copy holds only in-frame clones and misses some; the assay was immunoSEQ multiplex PCR. The repertoire holds 80,000 to 100,000 clones, with approximately 86% as singletons. This specimen consisted of peripheral blood, obtained on day 0 of AZD1222 vaccination. Source of these receptors: an adult in good health.

The rearrangement joins TRBV11-1 to TRBJ1-1; D perhaps matches TRBD1 (5 bases). Germline V gene lookup returns CDR1 SGHAT and CDR2 FQDESV (reference sequence). The CDR3 spans 18 residues. Trimming left V 0 bases short and J 0 bases short, with 17 bases between. CDR3 residues: CASSLAVGAGFMNTEAFF. The DNA for the CDR3 is TGTGCCAGCAGCTTAGCAGTCGGTGCAGGGTTCATGAACACTGAAGCTTTCTTT.

The chain has TRBV5-4 and TRBJ2-3; TRBD2 aligns across 13 bases. The CDR3 is made up of 18 amino acids. The germline V gene has CDR1 SGHNT and CDR2 YYREEE (reference sequence). V shed 0 bases and J 1 base; nucleotides not matched to a gene: 5. CDR3 nucleotides: TGTGCCAGCAGCTTGGACGGGACTAGCGGGATCCGCACAGATACGCAGTATTTT. Translation: CASSLDGTSGIRTDTQYF.

The chain links TRBV28 to TRBJ1-5, with 11 bases matching TRBD1. The CDR3 is 16 amino acids. V shed 8 bases, J shed 1 base, and the junction held 7 bases outside the gene matches. Per germline, CDR1 MDHEN and CDR2 SYDVKM. The CDR3 sequence is CASRDRGTGSNQPQHF. In nucleotides, the CDR3 is TGTGCCAGCCGGGACAGGGGGACAGGGAGCAATCAGCCCCAGCATTTT.

CDR3 region: CSVEEIEDTQYF. The CDR3 DNA follows: TGCAGCGTTGAGGAGATCGAGGATACGCAGTATTTT. The chain joins TRBV29-1 to TRBJ2-3; D is uncertain. With 3 bases removed from V and 6 bases from J, the gap between germline ends came to 10 bases. Germline CDR1 and CDR2: SQVTM and ANQGSEA. The CDR3 covers 12 residues.

This clone has a single count. The V call is TRBV19, the J call TRBJ2-4, with 9 nucleotides matching TRBD1. The J segment lost 0 bases and the V segment lost 3 bases, leaving 6 bases of the junction unmatched. Germline loops: CDR1 LNHDA, CDR2 SQIVND (reference sequence). The CDR3 contains 17 residues. This chain's CDR3 is CASSILGTGLAKNIQYF. DNA for the CDR3: TGTGCCAGTAGTATTCTGGGGACAGGGCTAGCCAAAAACATTCAGTACTTC. Full variable domain (missing parts from reference TRBV19 and TRBJ2-4): DGGITQSPKYLFRKEGQNVTLSCEQNLNHDAMYWYRQDPGQGLRLIYYSQIVNDFQKGDIAEGYSVSREKKESFPLTVTSAQKNPTAFYLCASSILGTGLAKNIQYFGAGTRLSVL.

This clone occurred a few times. V is TRBV5-6 and J is TRBJ1-5; D gene unclear. Trimming cost V 2 bases and J 1 base, with 10 bases left between them. Looked up from germline, CDR1 is SGHDT and CDR2 is YYEEEE. This CDR3 is 15 amino acids long. The CDR3 spells CASSLWQESNQPQHF. CDR3 coding DNA: TGTGCCAGCAGCTTATGGCAGGAGAGCAATCAGCCCCAGCATTTT.

This clone was counted between two and nine times. CDR3 amino acids: CASSPWGHLYEQYF. The CDR3 bases are TGTGCCAGCAGCCCCTGGGGACACCTCTACGAGCAGTACTTC. V usage is TRBV3-1 (or the pseudogene TRBV3-2) and J usage is TRBJ2-7, with D maybe TRBD1 (6 bases). V shed 4 bases and J shed 3 bases, with 13 bases lying between them. From germline, CDR1 is LGHDT and CDR2 YNNKEL (reference sequence). The CDR3 covers 14 residues.

The CDR3 region is CASSPPEEAGPGYTF. DNA of the CDR3: TGTGCCAGCTCACCACCGGAAGAGGCAGGGCCTGGCTACACCTTC. The chain couples TRBV18 to TRBJ1-2, with a possible D match to TRBD1 (5 bases). The CDR3 loop spans 15 amino acids. The ends were cut back, 0 bases at V and 7 bases at J, with 15 bases in the middle. Germline V gives CDR1 KGHSH, CDR2 LQKENI.

The chain joins TRBV7-2 to TRBJ2-3; TRBD1 matches 8 bases. V shed 5 bases and J 7 bases; nucleotides not matched to a gene: 11. CDR1 is SGHTA and CDR2 is FQGNSA in the germline V gene. The CDR3 runs 15 residues. The CDR3 sequence: CASSIRGQEYHTQYF. CDR3 nucleotides: TGTGCCAGCAGCATTAGGGGACAGGAGTATCATACGCAGTATTTT.

V is TRBV27 and J is TRBJ1-1; D remains unclear. Trimming shortened V by 4 bases and J by 3 bases, and 3 bases separated the two germline ends. The CDR3 runs to 11 residues. CDR1 is MNHEY, CDR2 SMNVEV, per germline (reference sequence). In DNA, the CDR3 is TGTGCCAGCAGTTCGTACACTGAAGCTTTCTTT. It encodes CASSSYTEAFF.

The rearrangement uses TRBV7-2 and TRBJ1-6; TRBD1 might be the D (6 bases). The V end was cut by 1 base, the J end by 6 bases, with 10 bases between. Germline V gene data show CDR1 as SGHTA and CDR2 as FQGNSA. There are 15 residues in the CDR3. As DNA, the CDR3 is TGTGCCAGCAGCTTAGGACAGGCGGGTAATTCACCCCTCCACTTT. It encodes CASSLGQAGNSPLHF.

The rearrangement links TRBV28 to TRBJ1-2, with unresolved D. Trimming removed 4 bases at V and 8 bases at J, with 8 bases between. The CDR3 is 11 residues long. Germline lookup yields CDR1 MDHEN and CDR2 SYDVKM. As DNA, the CDR3 is TGTGCCAGCAGTTCCCCATCGGGCTACACCTTC. Translation gives CASSSPSGYTF.

The chain is built from TRBV28 and TRBJ2-7, with D possibly being TRBD1 or TRBD2 (5 bases each). This CDR3 contains 16 residues. Per germline, CDR1 MDHEN and CDR2 SYDVKM. V was trimmed by 5 bases and J by 0 bases, leaving 17 bases between them. The CDR3 is CASSPPRGWSSYEQYF. The DNA for the CDR3 is TGTGCCAGCAGTCCCCCGAGGGGTTGGAGCTCCTACGAGCAGTACTTC.

The chain is built from TRBV7-8 and TRBJ1-4; D gene uncertain. CDR1 is SGHVS, CDR2 FQNEAQ, per germline. This CDR3 is built from 16 residues. The V gene lost 2 bases and the J gene lost 7 bases, with 17 bases spanning the gap. CDR3 region: CASSLTRQPRGEKLFF. CDR3 nucleotide sequence: TGTGCCAGCAGCTTAACCCGACAACCACGGGGTGAAAAACTGTTTTTT.

The rearrangement joins TRBV27 to TRBJ1-1; no firm D call. The germline V gene has CDR1 MNHEY and CDR2 SMNVEV (reference sequence). V gave up 5 bases and J gave up 3 bases, with 16 bases separating them. The CDR3 has 15 residues. The CDR3 DNA follows: TGTGCCAGCAGTACCCGCGGCACCTCTTACACTGAAGCTTTCTTT. It yields the protein CASSTRGTSYTEAFF.

The sample holds one count of this clone. The rearrangement uses TRBV2 and TRBJ2-7; D remains unclear. The V and J ends lost 3 bases and 6 bases respectively, with 9 bases between them. The CDR3 spans 12 residues. CDR1 and CDR2 from the germline V gene are SNHLY and FYNNEI. DNA of the CDR3: TGTGCCAGCAGTGAGGATGCCGGCGAGCAGTACTTC. It translates to CASSEDAGEQYF.

This chain connects TRBV19 to TRBJ2-5; D possibly matches TRBD1 or TRBD2 (5 bases each). The length of the CDR3 is 15 residues. The V end was cut by 1 base, the J end by 4 bases, with 13 bases between. The germline V gene has CDR1 LNHDA and CDR2 SQIVND (reference sequence). CDR3 in DNA: TGTGCCAGTAGTATAGTTGCAGGGAGAGGAGAGACCCAGTACTTC. It encodes CASSIVAGRGETQYF.

Comments on this clone: Within the sample, other DNA sequences also encode this same CDR3. The gene calls are TRBV18 and TRBJ1-5; no clear D. CDR1 KGHSH and CDR2 LQKENI come from the germline V gene. The V end was cut by 2 bases, the J end by 0 bases, with 8 bases between. This CDR3 contains 15 residues. CDR3 loop: CASSPTSDSNQPQHF. The CDR3 DNA follows: TGTGCCAGCTCACCAACATCCGATAGCAATCAGCCCCAGCATTTT.

The rearrangement joins TRBV5-6 to TRBJ2-1; D unclear. The germline V and J ends were trimmed by 2 bases and 1 base, with 10 bases remaining between them. Germline CDR1 and CDR2: SGHDT and YYEEEE. This CDR3 is built from 15 residues. The CDR3: CASSFSPESYNEQFF. CDR3 DNA: TGTGCCAGCAGCTTTTCACCAGAATCCTACAATGAGCAGTTCTTC.

The rearrangement links TRBV28 to TRBJ2-7; weak D call: TRBD1 (6 bases). The CDR3 contains 14 residues. Trimming stripped 2 bases from V and 3 bases from J, with 11 bases between. Germline loops: CDR1 MDHEN, CDR2 SYDVKM. In DNA, the CDR3 is TGTGCCAGCAGTTTAGTTGAGGGGGTCTACGAGCAGTACTTC. Translated, it gives CASSLVEGVYEQYF.

This clone was observed a few times. V and J are TRBV2 and TRBJ1-1; no clear D gene. The CDR3 is made up of 13 amino acids. The germline CDR1 and CDR2 sequences are SNHLY and FYNNEI. Trimming shortened V by 6 bases and J by 1 base, and 9 bases separated the two germline ends. CDR3 DNA sequence: TGTGCCAGCAGCGTAGACGGGAACACTGAAGCTTTCTTT. Translated, it gives CASSVDGNTEAFF. The full variable domain, rest sourced from reference TRBV2 and TRBJ1-1, is EPEVTQTPSHQVTQMGQEVILRCVPISNHLYFYWYRQILGQKVEFLVSFYNNEISEKSEIFDDQFSVERPDGSNFTLKIRSTKLEDSAMYFCASSVDGNTEAFFGQGTRLTVV.

Many counts were recorded for this clone. The chain has TRBV9 and TRBJ2-1, with D hard to call. The germline V gene has CDR1 SGDLS and CDR2 YYNGEE. Trimming shortened V by 4 bases and J by 9 bases, and 8 bases separated the two germline ends. There are 11 residues in the CDR3. CDR3 protein: CASSPPPEQFF. In DNA, the CDR3 is TGTGCCAGCAGCCCTCCCCCTGAGCAGTTCTTC.

This clone was seen a handful of times. The chain uses TRBV2 and TRBJ1-6; 9 bases match TRBD1. CDR3 length: 13 amino acids. In germline, CDR1 is SNHLY, CDR2 FYNNEI. Trimming removed 6 bases from V and 7 bases from J; junction bases left unmatched: 1. CDR3 loop: CASSGQGNSPLHF. The CDR3 DNA reads TGTGCCAGCAGCGGACAGGGGAATTCACCCCTCCACTTT.

V usage is TRBV28 and J usage is TRBJ2-3; 7 positions agree with TRBD1. V was clipped by 8 bases and J by 2 bases; unmatched bases: 16. The CDR3 loop spans 17 amino acids. Germline lookup yields CDR1 MDHEN and CDR2 SYDVKM. CDR3 DNA: TGTGCCAGCCTTGGATACTATGACAGGGTCCTCACAGATACGCAGTATTTT. Amino acids: CASLGYYDRVLTDTQYF.

This chain uses TRBV7-6 with TRBJ1-2; TRBD1 aligns across 7 bases. The junction had 4 bases not matched to a gene; V was cut back by 3 bases and J by 6 bases. Germline-derived CDR1 and CDR2 are SGHVS and FNYEAQ. The CDR3 has 13 residues. CDR3 coding DNA: TGTGCCAGCAGCTTCGCGACAGGGAATGGCTACACCTTC. Its translation is CASSFATGNGYTF.

The chain employs TRBV11-2 and TRBJ2-7, with 8 bases matching TRBD2. This CDR3 is built from 15 residues. Germline V lookup: CDR1 SGHAT, CDR2 FQNNGV. Trimming cost V 5 bases and J 3 bases; bases outside gene matches: 9. For the CDR3, the DNA is TGTGCCAGCAGCCCCCTAGCGGGCCAAAACTACGAGCAGTACTTC. Translation gives CASSPLAGQNYEQYF. The full variable domain, in which reference TRBV11-2 and TRBJ2-7 provide the parts outside the CDR3, is EAGVAQSPRYKIIEKRQSVAFWCNPISGHATLYWYQQILGQGPKLLIQFQNNGVVDDSQLPKDRFSAERLKGVDSTLKIQPAKLEDSAVYLCASSPLAGQNYEQYFGPGTRLTVT.

This clone was detected only a few times. The chain recombines TRBV19 with TRBJ1-3; unclear D gene. The ends were cut back, 3 bases at V and 0 bases at J, with 9 bases in the middle. CDR3 length equals 15 residues. Germline V CDR1 and CDR2: LNHDA, SQIVND (reference sequence). CDR3 DNA sequence: TGTGCCAGTAGTATCGGGCCAGTCTCTGGAAACACCATATATTTT. Translated, it gives CASSIGPVSGNTIYF.

The chain links TRBV28 to TRBJ2-7; a possible D gene is TRBD2 (6 bases). The CDR3 consists of 11 residues. The germline gives CDR1 MDHEN, CDR2 SYDVKM. The V end lost 6 bases, the J end lost 6 bases, and 9 bases lay between the germline ends. CDR3 sequence reads: CASSWRGEQYF. The CDR3 bases are TGTGCCAGCAGCTGGAGGGGCGAGCAGTACTTC.

This clone has just one count. The chain has TRBV6-4 and TRBJ1-6, with 7 bases lining up with TRBD1. The CDR3 length is 14 residues. With 6 bases clipped from V and 5 bases from J, the junction kept 4 bases outside the gene matches. The germline V gene encodes CDR1 MRHNA and CDR2 SNTAGT. CDR3 sequence (DNA): TGTGCCAGCAGCCTAACAGGGGATAATTCACCCCTCCACTTT. It translates to CASSLTGDNSPLHF.

J is TRBJ2-7 and V is TRBV28; TRBD2 matches at 7 bases. V was pared by 2 bases and J by 3 bases, with 1 base of the junction left unmatched. The CDR3 has 13 amino acids. The V gene's germline CDR1 is MDHEN and CDR2 SYDVKM. CDR3 bases: TGTGCCAGCAGTTTAGCGGGGGACTACGAGCAGTACTTC. Translating it yields CASSLAGDYEQYF.

This chain links TRBV30 with TRBJ2-5; 7 nucleotides agree with TRBD2. The germline V gene has CDR1 GTSNPN and CDR2 SVGIG (reference sequence). V was clipped by 3 bases and J by 3 bases; unmatched bases: 10. The CDR3 spans 15 residues. This CDR3 is CAWSPRGGRKETQYF. CDR3 nucleotide sequence: TGTGCCTGGAGCCCTAGGGGCGGGAGAAAAGAGACCCAGTACTTC.

The genes are TRBV28 and TRBJ1-2; weak D call: TRBD1 (6 bases). CDR3 length equals 15 residues. The germline CDR1 and CDR2 sequences are MDHEN and SYDVKM. The V and J ends lost 1 base and 6 bases respectively, with 15 bases between them. The CDR3 sequence: CASSLLRRGGDGYTF. The CDR3 DNA reads as TGTGCCAGCAGTTTATTGCGCAGGGGAGGGGATGGCTACACCTTC.